Below, one T cell receptor (beta chain) is given with its context. This clonotype was seen repeatedly, ten times or more. Its antigen remains unidentified. No quality values exist for individual bases; no much larger clone is one base distant. The study was a case-control design nested within a healthcare worker cohort in London, UK, with weekly nasopharyngeal swab PCR tests and blood sampling. Between 23 and 31 March 2020, the week of the UK lockdown, healthcare workers were enrolled and then followed up weekly for as long as 16 weeks. This sample stems from a study of early T cells in non-severe SARS-CoV-2 infection (dated by TCRdb to about 2021). At the level of the whole study: Because TCR sequencing relied on bulk RNA taken from unsorted whole blood, pairing of alpha and beta chains was not possible. What the study reported, not specific to this receptor: VDJdb matching was skewed toward anti-spike CD8 responses and likely underestimated virus-specific expansions by missing private and CD4 specificities.

Library generation was performed with 5' RACE. The sample was run on a NextSeq 500. In the TCR library protocol, unique molecular identifiers were attached to individual cDNA molecules to correct for PCR bias and sequencing error. Both TCR alpha and beta chains were sequenced, and tight co-correlation was observed between alpha and beta sequence abundances in each sample. Turning to the authors' computational methods: Decombinator V4 was used to annotate TCR sequences for V gene, J gene and CDR3. Expanded TCRs were defined as changing significantly between any two time points under a Poisson model with p below 0.0001. TCR abundances were normalised to the total number of TCRs sequenced in each sample and reported as counts per million. VDJdb, accessed on 1 November 2021, was searched for TCRs annotated for CMV, EBV and SARS-CoV-2, and TCRs annotated for more than one antigen were excluded. TCRdb itself trimmed the public reads at Q25 with fastp, ran MiXCR and retained productive beta chains. Each CDR3 protein appears once, grouped with its most common genes and DNA. The V and J calls reflect TCRdb's pipeline rather than the authors' work. The sample yields 85,000 to 100,000 distinct CDR3 sequences; 8% to 13% were counted once. The ten largest make up about 4.5% of the sample.

The receptor was derived from an adult who was a healthcare worker with PCR-confirmed SARS-CoV-2 infection or an uninfected control (not recorded which). Here the sequenced sample was whole blood, taken at baseline.

CDR3 sequence: CASSQQGPGNTIYF. The DNA reads as follows: TGTGCCAGCAGTCAGCAGGGTCCTGGAAACACCATATATTTT. This receptor chain uses TRBV25-1 and TRBJ1-3; the D gene is perhaps TRBD1, from 5 matching bases. From the cysteine through the phenylalanine, the CDR3 covers 14 amino acids. The only DNA kept is the CDR3, 42 bases in frame from the first base. The germline V gene sets CDR1 to MGHDK and CDR2 to SYGVNS. Deletion took 5 bases off V and 2 bases off J, with a span of 10 bases between the germline ends. The CDR3 plus the reference TRBV25-1 and TRBJ1-3 genes for the other parts give the full variable domain: EADIYQTPRYLVIGTGKKITLECSQTMGHDKMYWYQQDPGMELHLIHYSYGVNSTEKGDLSSESTVSRIRTEHFPLTLESARPSHTSQYLCASSQQGPGNTIYFGEGSWLTVV.